This TCR beta chain was sequenced in a study of cytomegalovirus exposure and HLA in healthy donors. Across the study: Earlier sequencing of some 180 million T cells yielded about 120 million unique TCR beta sequences.

The PCR made use of 60 Vbeta and 13 Jbeta primers. How the authors handled the data: As a later analysis found, there were 80 million to 90 million unique TCR beta chains, of which some 10 million were shared. Some clones are missing from TCRdb's copy, which holds only in-frame ones; the method was immunoSEQ multiplex PCR. D and trimming were read from the DNA, whereas the V and J calls and clone size are those reported in that table. The sample contains 95,000 to 100,000 clones, roughly 74% of which appear only once. V lost 6 bases and J 4 bases, leaving 15 bases between the germline ends. CDR1 is MNHEY, CDR2 SMNVEV, per germline (reference sequence). The CDR3 totals 14 residues. Donors were nominally healthy when sampled, though unrecorded immune exposures were likely. Points on this clone: Antigen unknown.

General study findings and limits: Reportedly, cytomegalovirus status was diagnosed with high sensitivity and specificity.

This chain connects TRBV27 to TRBJ1-1; D gene unclear. Material: PBMCs. The TCR originated in a woman aged 40 to 49 in good health and CMV-seronegative. The CDR3: CASSQHAGFTEAFF. The CDR3 DNA reads as TGTGCCAGCAGCCAGCATGCGGGCTTCACTGAAGCTTTCTTT.